Listed below are T cell receptor beta chains from one sample, sequenced in a study of breast tumors, draining lymph nodes, adjacent tissues. TCRdb re-called the multiplex PCR reads with MiXCR, one entry per CDR3 protein. The table includes over 100,000 distinct CDR3 sequences, about 22% detected once. The sequenced sample consisted of axillary lymph node tissue. Receptors originate from a female donor with breast cancer. Some clones in this sample may be carry-over from other donors' samples. CDR3s include the opening cysteine and the closing phenylalanine or tryptophan. Fields, in order: J gene, clone size, V gene, D gene, CDR3 length, CDR3 DNA, CDR3 protein. D genes are given only for firm matches. Clone size is stated in some rows and not others, as once, few, many or a class when expanded.

j_gene: TRBJ2-7
abundance: few
v_gene: TRBV6-1
d_gene: .
len: 14
CDR3nt: TGTGCCAGCAGCCGCACATGGCCACCCTACGAGCAGTACTTC
CDR3aa: CASSRTWPPYEQYF

j_gene: TRBJ2-7
abundance: many
v_gene: TRBV27
d_gene: TRBD1
len: 14
CDR3nt: TGTGCCAGCAGTTTTGGGCAGGGGGTGTTCGAGCAGTACTTC
CDR3aa: CASSFGQGVFEQYF

j_gene: TRBJ2-5
abundance: many
v_gene: TRBV4-3
d_gene: TRBD1
len: 15
CDR3nt: TGCGCCAGCAGCCAAGCGGACAGGGGGCGAGAGACCCAGTACTTC
CDR3aa: CASSQADRGRETQYF

j_gene: TRBJ2-5
abundance: many
v_gene: TRBV4-1
d_gene: TRBD2
len: 17
CDR3nt: TGCGCCAGCAGCCAACCCAAGGGACTAGCCCGAGAAGAGACCCAGTACTTC
CDR3aa: CASSQPKGLAREETQYF

j_gene: TRBJ2-7
abundance: many
v_gene: TRBV7-2
d_gene: TRBD2
len: 15
CDR3nt: TGTGCCAGCAGCTTACTAGCGGGAGGGCCCCACGAGCAGTACTTC
CDR3aa: CASSLLAGGPHEQYF

j_gene: TRBJ2-1
abundance: many
v_gene: TRBV6-1
d_gene: .
len: 11
CDR3nt: TGTGCCAGCGGGAGCTTCAATGAGCAGTTCTTC
CDR3aa: CASGSFNEQFF

j_gene: TRBJ2-5
abundance: many
v_gene: TRBV15
d_gene: .
len: 15
CDR3nt: TGTGCCACCAGCAGAGATGGGGGTCGGGGCGAGACCCAGTACTTC
CDR3aa: CATSRDGGRGETQYF

j_gene: TRBJ2-3
abundance: .
v_gene: TRBV4-1
d_gene: .
len: 14
CDR3nt: TGCGCCGGCAGCCAACAAACTAGCACAGATACGCAGTATTTT
CDR3aa: CAGSQQTSTDTQYF

j_gene: TRBJ1-2
abundance: many
v_gene: TRBV4-2
d_gene: .
len: 15
CDR3nt: TGTGCCAGCAGCCAAGACGGCAGGTCCCCCTATGGCTACACCTTC
CDR3aa: CASSQDGRSPYGYTF

j_gene: TRBJ2-2
abundance: few
v_gene: TRBV5-1
d_gene: TRBD2
len: 16
CDR3nt: TGCGCCAGCAGCTTTAGAGGCGGGAGCCTAGCCGGGGAGCTGTTTTTT
CDR3aa: CASSFRGGSLAGELFF

j_gene: TRBJ2-2
abundance: many
v_gene: TRBV6-5
d_gene: TRBD2
len: 17
CDR3nt: TGTGCCAGCAGTTACTCGAGACTAGCGGGAGTAACCGGGGAGCTGTTTTTT
CDR3aa: CASSYSRLAGVTGELFF

j_gene: TRBJ1-5
abundance: many
v_gene: TRBV9
d_gene: TRBD1
len: 14
CDR3nt: TGTGCCAGCAGTAGACAGGGGAACAATCAGCCCCAGCATTTT
CDR3aa: CASSRQGNNQPQHF

j_gene: TRBJ2-1
abundance: many
v_gene: TRBV12-5
d_gene: TRBD2
len: 16
CDR3nt: TGTGCTAGTGGTTCCCCAGCGGGAGGGCCGGGGAATGAGCAGTTCTTC
CDR3aa: CASGSPAGGPGNEQFF

j_gene: TRBJ1-5
abundance: .
v_gene: TRBV30
d_gene: TRBD1
len: 18
CDR3nt: TGTGCCTGGAGGCCGGACAGGCTGGGGGTCGCTAGCAATCAGCCCCAGCATTTT
CDR3aa: CAWRPDRLGVASNQPQHF

j_gene: TRBJ1-3
abundance: many
v_gene: TRBV7-2
d_gene: TRBD1
len: 17
CDR3nt: TGTGCCAGCAGAGCCACAGGGGGCGCGTTACTCGGAAACACCATATATTTT
CDR3aa: CASRATGGALLGNTIYF

j_gene: TRBJ2-7
abundance: many
v_gene: TRBV5-1
d_gene: TRBD1
len: 17
CDR3nt: TGCGCCAGCAGCTTGGGACGAGTACGGGACAGGGGTTACGAGCAGTACTTC
CDR3aa: CASSLGRVRDRGYEQYF

j_gene: TRBJ2-1
abundance: many
v_gene: TRBV10-3
d_gene: TRBD2
len: 16
CDR3nt: TGTGCCATCAGTGAGTCTAGCGGGAGGGCCTACAATGAGCAGTTCTTC
CDR3aa: CAISESSGRAYNEQFF

j_gene: TRBJ2-3
abundance: many
v_gene: TRBV11-2
d_gene: .
len: 14
CDR3nt: TGTGCCAGCAGCTTCTCAGGGTTCCCGGATACGCAGTATTTT
CDR3aa: CASSFSGFPDTQYF

j_gene: TRBJ2-3
abundance: .
v_gene: TRBV27
d_gene: .
len: 16
CDR3nt: TGTGCCAGCAGTTTATCCTGGGGACTGAGCACAGATACGCAGTATTTT
CDR3aa: CASSLSWGLSTDTQYF

j_gene: TRBJ2-7
abundance: many
v_gene: TRBV4-1
d_gene: .
len: 15
CDR3nt: TGCGCCAGCAGCCAGGCAGCGATGGGGTCCTACGAGCAGTACTTC
CDR3aa: CASSQAAMGSYEQYF